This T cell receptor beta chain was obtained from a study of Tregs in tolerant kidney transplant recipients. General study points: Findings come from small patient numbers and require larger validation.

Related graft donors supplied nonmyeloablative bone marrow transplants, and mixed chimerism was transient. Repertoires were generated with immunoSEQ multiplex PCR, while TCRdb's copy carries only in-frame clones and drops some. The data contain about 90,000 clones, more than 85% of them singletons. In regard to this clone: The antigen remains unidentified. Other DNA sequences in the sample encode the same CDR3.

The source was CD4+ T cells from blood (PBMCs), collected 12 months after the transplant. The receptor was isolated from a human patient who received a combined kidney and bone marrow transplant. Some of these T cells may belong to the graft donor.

CDR3 bases: TGTGCCAGCAGTTACTCCGTCGAGGAGGGATTTTCACCCCTCCACTTT. Translation gives CASSYSVEEGFSPLHF. The chain is built from TRBV6-5 and TRBJ1-6, with D hard to call. The CDR3 sequence is 16 residues long. V gave up 0 bases and J gave up 9 bases, with 15 bases separating them. Germline-derived CDR1 and CDR2 are MNHEY and SVGAGI.